The clone carrying this TCR beta chain was picked up many times. Its specificity is not known. The data stem from a study of regulatory T cells in long-lasting Graves disease. The time point denotes: newly diagnosed GD, antithyroid drugs for less than 3 months. Generation of the TCR library employed RNA extracted from PBMCs. The TCR beta library used iRepertoire HTBI primers with Arm-PCR amplification of CDR3. A single record per CDR3 protein comes from TCRdb applying MiXCR to the multiplex PCR reads. The data contain 530,000 or so distinct CDR3 sequences, about 16% of them singletons. Germline loops: CDR1 GTSNPN, CDR2 SVGIG (reference sequence). The CDR3 extends over 16 amino acids. The germline V and J ends were trimmed by 2 bases and 4 bases, with 21 bases remaining between them. The study, taken as a whole, reports: Clonotypes that were public and shared totalled a few thousand in persistent patients versus around 970 in new patients.

This sample was shared with a second study, whose subject was T cells in Graves' hyperthyroidism and ophthalmopathy.

This clonotype was obtained from a man aged 18-30 years with Graves disease. The sequencing here drew on peripheral blood mononuclear cells (PBMCs), taken at new diagnosis, from a patient treated with antithyroid drugs. This chain links TRBV30 with TRBJ2-7; D uncertain. In DNA form, the CDR3 reads TGTGCCTGGAGTCCCCGCGCCACGACTGGACGATACGAGCAGTACTTC. Protein: CAWSPRATTGRYEQYF.